The 18 T cell receptor beta chains given below trace back to one sample, sequenced in a study of blood T cells in healthy people across ages. Then a second PCR, running roughly 7 to 11 cycles, was carried out with a sample-barcoded 5' primer and a J-beta primer mix. Each CDR3 protein gets one entry after TCRdb re-called the 5' RACE reads with MiXCR. The sample yields about 780,000 distinct CDR3 sequences, about 45% seen once. Sequenced input: blood. The receptors derive from a man of 80 years or more in good health.

The gene calls are TRBV7-7 and TRBJ2-4; tentatively, D is TRBD2 (6 bases). The tail of the sequence fits TRBJ2-7 better, so the J call may be wrong. Per the germline V gene, CDR1 is SSHAT and CDR2 is FNYEAQ (reference sequence). The CDR3 is 13 residues long. As DNA, the CDR3 is TGTGCCAGCAGCTATCGACTAGCCTACGAGCAGTACTTC. Its protein product is CASSYRLAYEQYF.

The V gene is TRBV12-3 or TRBV12-4, the J gene TRBJ2-5; D gene uncertain. The CDR3 covers 14 residues. V gave up 1 base and J gave up 5 bases, with 11 bases separating them. CDR3 nucleotide sequence: TGTGCCAGCAGTTTAGTTTCGGGCTCCGAGACCCAGTACTTC. Amino acids: CASSLVSGSETQYF.

The chain carries TRBV11-2 and TRBJ2-7, with 7 bases aligning to TRBD2. The CDR3 has 14 residues. Germline CDR1 is SGHAT and CDR2 is FQNNGV. J was trimmed by 4 bases and V by 4 bases; bases with no gene match: 7. Here the CDR3 reads CASSSLARQYEQYF. CDR3 bases: TGTGCCAGCAGCTCACTAGCGAGACAATACGAGCAGTACTTC.

The chain combines TRBV7-2 with TRBJ2-1; D gene ambiguous. With 2 bases removed from V and 10 bases from J, the gap between germline ends came to 12 bases. Germline loops: CDR1 SGHTA, CDR2 FQGNSA. The CDR3 contains 13 residues. CDR3 amino acids: CASSLSRVAEQFF. CDR3 in DNA: TGTGCCAGCAGCTTATCCCGGGTAGCAGAGCAGTTCTTC.

This clonotype was counted between two and nine times. The chain combines TRBV21-1 with TRBJ1-2; no check of the table's D call, TRBD1, against the DNA was made. TRBV21-1 is described as a pseudogene. This CDR3 region has 16 residues. The CDR3 region is CASIWRDRGLNYGYTF. The DNA for the CDR3 is TGTGCCAGCATTTGGCGGGACAGGGGGCTAAACTATGGCTACACCTTC.

The rearrangement links TRBV5-5 to TRBJ2-7; possible D gene TRBD2, 6 bases. Germline CDR1 SGHKS, CDR2 YYEKEE (reference sequence). Trimming pared 2 bases from V and 5 bases from J, leaving 17 bases between. This CDR3 spans 15 amino acids. CDR3 in DNA: TGTGCCAGCAGCTTCCCCCCGGGGGTTCGGGACGAGCAGTACTTC. Its protein product is CASSFPPGVRDEQYF.

This clonotype was counted a few times. The V gene is TRBV12-3 or TRBV12-4, the J gene TRBJ2-5; D remains unclear. The CDR3 is made up of 15 amino acids. Trimming removed 4 bases from V and 0 bases from J, with 12 bases in between. CDR3 nucleotide sequence: TGTGCCAGCAGTTCCCTTTCCTGGAACCAAGAGACCCAGTACTTC. Translated: CASSSLSWNQETQYF.

The chain has TRBV11-1 and TRBJ2-1, with D maybe TRBD1 (6 bases). V was clipped by 4 bases and J by 6 bases, with 16 bases between them. This CDR3 comprises 15 residues. The germline CDR1 and CDR2 sequences are SGHAT and FQDESV (reference sequence). The CDR3 reads CASSSDSPSVNEQFF. DNA of the CDR3: TGTGCCAGCAGCTCGGACAGTCCTTCCGTCAATGAGCAGTTCTTC.

This chain connects TRBV6-2 or TRBV6-3 to TRBJ2-3, with 7 positions matching TRBD2. Trimming took 4 bases from V and 2 from J; bases not matched to a gene: 6. The V gene's germline CDR1 is MNHEY and CDR2 SVGEGT. The CDR3 contains 15 residues. CDR3 protein: CASSLLATHTDTQYF. The DNA for the CDR3 is TGTGCCAGCAGTTTACTAGCGACGCACACAGATACGCAGTATTTT.

This clonotype was seen more than once but under ten times. J is TRBJ2-2 and V is TRBV12-3 or TRBV12-4; D gene uncertain. V lost 10 bases, J lost 8 bases, and 8 bases lay in between. The CDR3 contains 10 residues. The CDR3 spells CATSSGELFF. DNA for the CDR3: TGTGCCACCAGCTCGGGGGAGCTGTTTTTT.

The rearrangement links TRBV7-2 to TRBJ2-2, with D possibly being TRBD2 (6 bases). Trimming removed 3 bases at V and 1 base at J, with 9 bases between. The CDR3 runs 15 residues. Germline V lookup: CDR1 SGHTA, CDR2 FQGNSA. Here the CDR3 DNA reads TGTGCCAGCAGCTTGGTCGGGGGGAACACCGGGGAGCTGTTTTTT. Amino acids: CASSLVGGNTGELFF.

Only one count was recorded for this clonotype. This sequence joins TRBV2 and TRBJ1-5, with D unclear. The germline gives CDR1 SNHLY, CDR2 FYNNEI. Trimming took off 8 bases at V and 5 bases at J, with 16 bases between the two ends. There are 14 residues in the CDR3. CDR3 in DNA: TGTGCCAGCTCCGGGCTAGACTTTTATCAGCCCCAGCATTTT. Residues: CASSGLDFYQPQHF.

The V gene is TRBV7-3, the J gene TRBJ2-1; 11 nucleotides agree with TRBD2. The V and J ends lost 2 bases and 8 bases, in that order; junction bases with no gene match: 8. The CDR3 extends over 16 amino acids. Germline V gives CDR1 SGHTA, CDR2 FQGTGA. The CDR3 sequence is CASSLALAGGFDEQFF. In DNA form, the CDR3 reads TGTGCCAGCAGCTTAGCCCTAGCGGGGGGTTTCGATGAGCAGTTCTTC.

With regard to this clonotype: Just one base apart from a much larger clone, this may be a read error. CDR3 residues: CASSVAGTPYEQYF. The CDR3 DNA sequence: TGTGCCAGCAGCGTAGCAGGGACCCCCTACGAGCAGTACTTC. This chain links TRBV7-9 with TRBJ2-7; D is tentatively TRBD1 or TRBD2 (5 bases each). This CDR3 is 14 amino acids long. The V gene's germline CDR1 is SEHNR and CDR2 FQNEAQ (reference sequence).

This clonotype came up once. The chain has TRBV10-3 and TRBJ2-2; D uncertain. CDR3 length: 12 residues. In germline, CDR1 is ENHRY, CDR2 SYGVKD. V gave up 6 bases and J gave up 3 bases, with 5 bases separating them. The CDR3 region has the DNA TGTGCCATCAGGAGAGACACCGGGGAGCTGTTTTTT. This sequence encodes CAIRRDTGELFF.

This clonotype occurred many times. The chain carries TRBV12-3 or TRBV12-4 and TRBJ1-2, with unresolved D. This CDR3 has 13 residues. V dropped 6 bases and J dropped 1 base, with 9 bases sitting between them. The CDR3 is CASRTAGNYGYTF. Written as DNA, the CDR3 is TGTGCCAGCAGGACGGCGGGTAACTATGGCTACACCTTC.

The CDR3 region is CASSWTGGNYEQYF. DNA of the CDR3: TGTGCCAGCAGTTGGACAGGGGGAAACTACGAGCAGTACTTC. This rearrangement joins TRBV6-5 to TRBJ2-5, with 10 bases identical to TRBD1. The DNA end favors TRBJ2-7, so the J call may be wrong. In germline, CDR1 is MNHEY, CDR2 SVGAGI. This CDR3 region has 14 residues.

The chain has TRBV28 and TRBJ2-1; 8 bases agree with TRBD2. The trim removed 6 bases at V and 4 bases at J, leaving 11 bases unmatched. Germline lookup yields CDR1 MDHEN and CDR2 SYDVKM. The CDR3 sequence is 16 residues long. CDR3 bases: TGTGCCAGCAGCTATCAGGACAGCGGGGGATACAATGAGCAGTTCTTC. Protein sequence: CASSYQDSGGYNEQFF.